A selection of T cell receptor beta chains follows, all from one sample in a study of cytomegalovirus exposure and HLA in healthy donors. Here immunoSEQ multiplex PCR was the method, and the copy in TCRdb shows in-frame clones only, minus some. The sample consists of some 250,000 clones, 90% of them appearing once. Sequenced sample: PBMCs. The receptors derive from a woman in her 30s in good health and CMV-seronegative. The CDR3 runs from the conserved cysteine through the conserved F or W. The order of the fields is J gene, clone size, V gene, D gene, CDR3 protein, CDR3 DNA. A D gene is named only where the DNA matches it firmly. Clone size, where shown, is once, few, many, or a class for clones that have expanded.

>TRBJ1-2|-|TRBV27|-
CASSYGGLRGYTF
TGTGCCAGCAGTTACGGGGGGTTACGGGGCTACACCTTC
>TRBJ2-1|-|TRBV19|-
CASSIDLFYNEQFF
TGTGCCAGTAGTATAGATCTCTTCTACAATGAGCAGTTCTTC
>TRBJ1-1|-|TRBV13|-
CASSRSGLGSVNTEAFF
TGTGCCAGCAGTCGGTCCGGGTTAGGGAGCGTAAACACTGAAGCTTTCTTT
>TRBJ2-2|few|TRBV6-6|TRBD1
CATRQGANGELFF
TGTGCCACCCGACAGGGGGCGAACGGGGAGCTGTTTTTT
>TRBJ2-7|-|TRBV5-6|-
CASSFGRGSYEQYF
TGTGCCAGCAGCTTTGGCCGGGGCTCCTACGAGCAGTACTTC
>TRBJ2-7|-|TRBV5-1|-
CASSFRTGVYEQYF
TGCGCCAGCAGCTTCCGGACGGGAGTCTACGAGCAGTACTTC
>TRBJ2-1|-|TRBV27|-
CASSSPLQGRGEQFF
TGTGCCAGCAGTTCCCCCTTACAGGGTCGGGGTGAGCAGTTCTTC
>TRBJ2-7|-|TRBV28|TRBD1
CASTPGQELSEQYF
TGTGCCAGCACCCCAGGACAGGAGCTCTCCGAGCAGTACTTC
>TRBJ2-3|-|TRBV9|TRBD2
CASSVGLAGDTDTQYF
TGTGCCAGCAGCGTAGGACTAGCGGGAGACACAGATACGCAGTATTTT
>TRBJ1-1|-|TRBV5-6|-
CASSLMGVSMNTEAFF
TGTGCCAGCAGCTTGATGGGGGTCTCGATGAACACTGAAGCTTTCTTT
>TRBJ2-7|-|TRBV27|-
CASSWSGGDYEQYF
TGTGCCAGCAGTTGGTCCGGGGGCGACTACGAGCAGTACTTC
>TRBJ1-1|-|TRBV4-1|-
CASSQVGAQAFF
TGCGCCAGCAGCCAAGTCGGAGCCCAAGCTTTCTTT
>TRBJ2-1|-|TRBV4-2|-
CASSHSESSYNEQFF
TGTGCCAGCAGCCATTCGGAGAGCTCCTACAATGAGCAGTTCTTC
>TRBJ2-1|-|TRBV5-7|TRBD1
CASSLSGGFYNEQFF
TGTGCCAGCAGTTTATCAGGGGGCTTCTACAATGAGCAGTTCTTC
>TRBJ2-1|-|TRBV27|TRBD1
CASRQGSSYNEQFF
TGTGCCAGTCGACAGGGAAGCTCCTACAATGAGCAGTTCTTC
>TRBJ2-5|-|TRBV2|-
CASSGGPIMIRETQYF
TGTGCCAGCAGTGGCGGTCCTATCATGATAAGGGAGACCCAGTACTTC
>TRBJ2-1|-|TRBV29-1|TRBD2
CSVVGAAGGNIGAYNEQFF
TGCAGCGTTGTCGGGGCAGCGGGAGGCAATATTGGGGCCTACAATGAGCAGTTCTTC
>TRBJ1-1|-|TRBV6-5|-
CASSYAGYTEAFF
TGTGCCAGCAGTTACGCAGGGTACACTGAAGCTTTCTTT
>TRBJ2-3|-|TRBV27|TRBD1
CASSLQGVTDTQYF
TGTGCCAGCAGTCTCCAGGGGGTAACAGATACGCAGTATTTT
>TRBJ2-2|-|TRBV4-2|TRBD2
CASSQDGGRAGGELFF
TGTGCCAGCAGCCAAGATGGCGGGAGGGCCGGCGGGGAGCTGTTTTTT
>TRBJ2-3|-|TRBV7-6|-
CASSTFRDTQYF
TGTGCCAGCAGCACCTTCAGGGATACGCAGTATTTT
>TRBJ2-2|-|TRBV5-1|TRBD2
CASSAPSAGGTGELFF
TGCGCCAGCAGCGCCCCTAGCGCCGGGGGGACCGGGGAGCTGTTTTTT